The following is a TCR beta chain sequence with its context. Germline lookup yields CDR1 GTSNPN and CDR2 SVGIG (reference sequence). The CDR3 runs 13 residues. Trimming removed 3 bases at V and 4 bases at J, with 10 bases between. The data were taken from a study of blood T cell repertoires in COVID-19. On the study more broadly: There were acute and convalescent COVID-19 samples, and they came from the United States, Italy and Spain. T cells, B-cell-depleted T cells, or PBMCs supplied cDNA or gDNA.

How the authors handled the data: Amplification with reference gene primers provided the estimates of nucleated cell counts. TCRdb keeps only in-frame clones here, not all; method: immunoSEQ multiplex PCR. V and J calls and clone size come straight from that table; D and trimming were deduced from the DNA. Among about 160,000 clones, around four fifths were seen once, and the ten largest hold about a fifth. The J gene is TRBJ1-5, the V gene TRBV30; D is perhaps TRBD1 (5 bases). The TCR originated in a woman aged 80 or over with acute or convalescent COVID-19. Sequenced material: peripheral blood. This CDR3 is CAWRKGPNQPQHF. CDR3 DNA: TGTGCCTGGAGAAAGGGGCCAAATCAGCCCCAGCATTTT. Filled out from reference TRBV30 and TRBJ1-5, the complete variable domain reads SQTIHQWPATLVQPVGSPLSLECTVEGTSNPNLYWYRQAAGRGLQLLFYSVGIGQISSEVPQNLSASRPQDRQFILSSKKLLLSDSGFYLCAWRKGPNQPQHFGDGTRLSIL.